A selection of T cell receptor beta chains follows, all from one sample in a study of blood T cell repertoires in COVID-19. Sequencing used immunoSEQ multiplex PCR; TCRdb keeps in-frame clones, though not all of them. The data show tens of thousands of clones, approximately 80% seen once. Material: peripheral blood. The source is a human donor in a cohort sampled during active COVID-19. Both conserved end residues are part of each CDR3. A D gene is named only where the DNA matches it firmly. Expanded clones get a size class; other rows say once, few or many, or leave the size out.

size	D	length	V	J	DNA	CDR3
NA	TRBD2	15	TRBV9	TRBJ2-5	TGTGCCAGCAGCGTTAGCGGGGGGGCACGAGAGACCCAGTACTTC	CASSVSGGARETQYF
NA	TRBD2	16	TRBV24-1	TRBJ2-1	TGTGCCACCAGTGATCCCTCGGGACTAGCGAGGAATGAGCAGTTCTTC	CATSDPSGLARNEQFF
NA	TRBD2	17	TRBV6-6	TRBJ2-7	TGTGCCAGCAGTCGGACTAGCGGGAGGGGAAGATACTACGAGCAGTACTTC	CASSRTSGRGRYYEQYF
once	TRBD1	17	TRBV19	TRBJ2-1	TGTGCCAGTAGTACTGGACAGGGGATAACGTCCTACAATGAGCAGTTCTTC	CASSTGQGITSYNEQFF
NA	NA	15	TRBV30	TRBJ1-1	TGTGCCTGGGGGTCTGGGCAGAGCATGAACACTGAAGCTTTCTTT	CAWGSGQSMNTEAFF
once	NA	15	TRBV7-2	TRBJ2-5	TGTGCCAGCAGCCCCCCGGGACACCCCCAAGAGACCCAGTACTTC	CASSPPGHPQETQYF
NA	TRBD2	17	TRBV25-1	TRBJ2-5	TGTGCCAGCAGTGCCGCCTCGGGGCGGGGGACCCCAGAGACCCAGTACTTC	CASSAASGRGTPETQYF
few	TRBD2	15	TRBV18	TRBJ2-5	TGTGCCAGCTCCCCTGGACTAGCGGGGATGCTGGCCCAGTACTTC	CASSPGLAGMLAQYF
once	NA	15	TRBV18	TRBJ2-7	TGTGCCAGCTCCGTCAGCGGTTCTCGCTCCTACGAGCAGTACTTC	CASSVSGSRSYEQYF
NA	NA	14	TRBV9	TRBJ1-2	TGTGCCAGCAGCGTAGCCGGGGTGGAGTATGGCTACACCTTC	CASSVAGVEYGYTF
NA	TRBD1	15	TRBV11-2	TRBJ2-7	TGTGCCAGCAGCTCGGACAGGTTGTCTGTGTACGAGCAGTACTTC	CASSSDRLSVYEQYF
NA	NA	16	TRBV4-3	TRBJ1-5	TGCGCCAGCAGCCAAGGCAGGGTAAGAGGCAATCAGCCCCAGCATTTT	CASSQGRVRGNQPQHF
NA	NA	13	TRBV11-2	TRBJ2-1	TGTGCCAGCAGCTTAGCCCCGTACAATGAGCAGTTCTTC	CASSLAPYNEQFF
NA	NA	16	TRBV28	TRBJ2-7	TGTGCCAGCAGTTTCGCTGGGACATCGGTCTACTACGAGCAGTACTTC	CASSFAGTSVYYEQYF
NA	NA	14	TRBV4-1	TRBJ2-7	TGCGCCAGCAGCCCCGCCAGGGGTCCCTACGAGCAGTACTTC	CASSPARGPYEQYF
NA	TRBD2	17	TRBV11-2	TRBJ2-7	TGTGCCAGCAGCTTAGATTTAGGGACTAGTTTTTCCTACGAGCAGTACTTC	CASSLDLGTSFSYEQYF
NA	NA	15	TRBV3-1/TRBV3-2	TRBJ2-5	TGTGCCAGCAGCCAAGTTCTAGCGCCGCAAGAGACCCAGTACTTC	CASSQVLAPQETQYF
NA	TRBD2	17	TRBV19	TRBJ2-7	TGTGCCAGTAGTGCCCTCGGGACTAGCGGGAGCTCCTACGAGCAGTACTTC	CASSALGTSGSSYEQYF
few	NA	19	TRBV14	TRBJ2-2	TGTGCCAGCAGCCAAGTGGCCGGATCTCGGGGATGGGACACCGGGGAGCTGTTTTTT	CASSQVAGSRGWDTGELFF
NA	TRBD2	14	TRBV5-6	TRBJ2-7	TGTGCCAGCAGGAGCGGGAGGGCTACCTACGAGCAGTACTTC	CASRSGRATYEQYF
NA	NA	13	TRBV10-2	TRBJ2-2	TGCGCCATCGGATTGCGGTACGCCGGGGAGCTGTTTTTT	CAIGLRYAGELFF
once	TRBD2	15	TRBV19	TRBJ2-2	TGTGCCAGTAGTCCCGGGACTAGACACACCGGGGAGCTGTTTTTT	CASSPGTRHTGELFF
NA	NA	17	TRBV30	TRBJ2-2	TGTGCCTCGACTACTTGGGGGGGCTTCGTGGACACCGGGGAGCTGTTTTTT	CASTTWGGFVDTGELFF
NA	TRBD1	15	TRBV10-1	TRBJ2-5	TGCGCCAGCAGTGAGGGACAGGGGGCCCAAGAGACCCAGTACTTC	CASSEGQGAQETQYF
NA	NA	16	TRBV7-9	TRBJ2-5	TGTGCCAGCAGCCTGGGCCTCCAAGGCAACCAAGAGACCCAGTACTTC	CASSLGLQGNQETQYF
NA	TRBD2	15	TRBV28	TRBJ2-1	TGTGCCAGCAGTTTGGGAGTAGCGGGAGCGACTGAGCAGTTCTTC	CASSLGVAGATEQFF
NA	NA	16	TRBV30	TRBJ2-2	TGTGCCTGGACCAACAGCGGGACAGGCGGCACCGGGGAGCTGTTTTTT	CAWTNSGTGGTGELFF
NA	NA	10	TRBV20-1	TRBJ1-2	TGCAGTGCTAGCCCGTTCGGCTACACCTTC	CSASPFGYTF